This TCR beta chain was captured by sequencing in a study of beta chain features in type 1 diabetes. Study-wide results and limits: PCR might preferentially amplify shorter templates, equally in patients and controls. Moderate yet significant TCRB CDR3 shortening was seen in Type 1 diabetes patients in all four CD4+ subsets. VDJ junctions in type 1 diabetes patients carried more deletions and fewer insertions.

Between the trimmed V and J ends, which lost 1 base and 10 bases, there was a span of 8 bases. Per the germline V gene, CDR1 is GTSNPN and CDR2 is SVGIG (reference sequence). This CDR3 contains 12 residues. Expressed TCRB transcripts were sequenced because the isolated RNA had all been reverse transcribed beforehand. The data were produced by immunoSEQ multiplex PCR, yet TCRdb's version contains in-frame clones alone and is incomplete. This sample has 130,000 to 150,000 clones, with about 13% found just once. Note on this clone: Its specificity is unknown.

Sequencing was carried out using central memory CD4+ T cells from blood. This TCR derives from a man between 18 and 29 years old with type 1 diabetes. This rearrangement joins TRBV30 to TRBJ1-6; D is uncertain. For the CDR3, the DNA is TGTGCCTGGAGTGGGACCGAATCACCCCTCCACTTT. Translating gives CAWSGTESPLHF.